The clone carrying this T cell receptor beta chain occurred many times. The antigen is not known. This specimen comes from a study of human T cells and chemical hapten exposure. Background on the study: How much TCR each sample yielded varied, mostly because pooled library volumes differed slightly. Study-wide findings and caveats: There was no change with DPC sensitization in TCRs above 1 in 1000 frequency.

The library attached unique molecular identifiers to individual cDNA molecules. Original processing notes: 100,000 or so TCRs per sample was the median, with a range of 23,224 to 690,600. TCRdb re-called the 5' RACE reads with MiXCR, one entry per CDR3 protein. For this entry, the V and J calls and clone size follow TCRdb and not the study's own pipeline. Of 130,000 or so distinct CDR3 sequences in the sample, around 4.4% are singletons; the top ten hold over 1.1%. From whole blood left unfractionated, total RNA was extracted. Germline CDR1 and CDR2: KGHDR and SFDVKD. V lost 3 bases, J lost 8 bases, and 18 bases stayed unmatched. This CDR3 contains 18 residues.

The V gene is TRBV24-1, the J gene TRBJ2-1; 7 bases match TRBD1. This TCR came from a female donor in good health. The CDR3 loop is CATSDVRVGQSTLDEQFF. The CDR3 DNA follows: TGTGCCACCAGTGATGTCCGTGTGGGACAGAGTACATTAGATGAGCAGTTCTTC.